This T cell receptor (beta chain) emerged from a study of shared clonotypes between healthy human individuals. Looking at the study overall: Contributing individuals were two females and a few males aged 18 to 49. Each donor contributed plates that comprised three CD4 naive, three CD4 memory, two CD8 naive and one CD8 memory.

Cells designated naive CD8 were CD45RO-negative and were positively selected for CCR7, with terminally differentiated effector memory CD45RA+ cells excluded. In the authors' workflow: Filtering differed since immunoSEQ provided only junctions, with no quality scores. Sequencing was performed with immunoSEQ multiplex PCR; in TCRdb, only in-frame clones are kept and a portion is missing. From that table come the V and J calls and clone size; the DNA was used to work out D and trimming. The sample has approximately 2,000,000 clones, 90% to 95% seen once; the top ten hold about 1.7%. Deletions cut 5 bases from V and 3 bases from J, with 13 bases between. The CDR3 covers 14 residues. From germline, CDR1 is LNHNV and CDR2 YYDKDF (reference sequence).

The chain is built from TRBV15 and TRBJ1-2, with a possible D match to TRBD1 (5 bases). The TCR comes from a man younger than 30 in good health. Some clones in this sample may be carry-over from other donors' samples. The specimen sequenced was naive CD8+ T cells from PBMCs. In DNA, the CDR3 is TGTGCCACCAGCTACCGTGACAGCCACTATGGCTACACCTTC. Its protein is CATSYRDSHYGYTF. Drawing the rest from reference TRBV15 and TRBJ1-2, the complete variable domain is DAMVIQNPRYQVTQFGKPVTLSCSQTLNHNVMYWYQQKSSQAPKLLFHYYDKDFNNEADTPDNFQSRRPNTSFCFLDIRSPGLGDTAMYLCATSYRDSHYGYTFGSGTRLTVV.